This entry lists 22 T cell receptor beta chains sequenced from one sample in a study of blood T cells in healthy people across ages (dated by TCRdb to the mid-2010s). The library was made by 5' RACE. Sequencing took place on an Illumina HiSeq 2500. A second PCR of 7 to 11 cycles was performed with a sample-barcoded 5' primer and a J-beta primer mix. TCRdb handled the public reads itself, with Q25 trimming in fastp and clone calling in MiXCR, and kept productive beta chains. Duplicate CDR3 protein sequences are folded into a single record with the most common DNA and genes. Counted in this sample were around 700,000 distinct CDR3 sequences; more than 20% of them appeared once. The leading ten clones occupy more than 8.5% of the sample. The same data also contributed to another study, on T cells of mothers and their children.

The material sequenced was blood. These receptors were obtained from a boy aged 5-17 years in good health.

V usage is TRBV3-1 and J usage is TRBJ1-2; D remains unclear. The germline V and J ends were trimmed by 3 bases and 7 bases, with 9 bases remaining between them. The CDR3 runs 12 residues. Germline CDR1 LGHDT, CDR2 YNNKEL (reference sequence). CDR3 amino acids: CASSQEGGGYTF. The CDR3 DNA sequence: TGTGCCAGCAGCCAGGAGGGAGGTGGCTACACCTTC.

This clonotype was observed a few times. The rearrangement uses TRBV4-3 and TRBJ1-2; the D is unclear. The V end was cut by 0 bases, the J end by 4 bases, with 9 bases between. CDR3 length: 14 amino acids. Germline CDR1 reads LGHNA; CDR2 reads YSLEER. The CDR3 sequence is CASSQDRLAYGYTF. Written as DNA, the CDR3 is TGCGCCAGCAGCCAAGATCGTCTCGCCTATGGCTACACCTTC.

This clonotype was observed a few times. The rearrangement uses TRBV2 and TRBJ2-6, with D possibly TRBD1 on 5 matching bases. The CDR3 spans 14 residues. Deletions cut 6 bases from V and 2 bases from J, with 8 bases between. Germline V gene sequence: CDR1 SNHLY, CDR2 FYNNEI. CDR3 sequence (DNA): TGTGCCAGCAGGCAGGGTACTGGGGCCAACGTCCTGACTTTC. This gives the protein CASRQGTGANVLTF.

This clonotype was recorded a few times. V usage is TRBV11-3 and J usage is TRBJ1-1; D may be TRBD1 (6 bases). The CDR3 has 15 residues. The V gene lost 2 bases and the J gene lost 1 base, with 11 bases spanning the gap. Germline V gene lookup returns CDR1 SGHNT and CDR2 YENEEA. For the CDR3, the DNA is TGTGCCAGCAGCTTAAGTCAGGGGTGGAACACTGAAGCTTTCTTT. It yields the protein CASSLSQGWNTEAFF.

This clonotype was counted only a few times. The junction shows a germline mismatch at one end, possibly a read error. J is TRBJ1-1 and V is TRBV13, with 10 bases aligning to TRBD1. CDR1 and CDR2 (germline): PRHDT, FYEKMQ (reference sequence). The CDR3 is 15 residues long. The CDR3 DNA sequence: TGTGCCAGCAGCCGGAGGTACCGGGACAGGGGACCGCCCGACTTT. Translated, it gives CASSRRYRDRGPPDF.

The V and J genes are TRBV20-1 and TRBJ2-5; either TRBD1 or TRBD2 may supply D (5 bases each). Trimming shortened V by 0 bases and J by 5 bases, and 13 bases separated the two germline ends. Germline values: CDR1 DFQATT, CDR2 SNEGSKA (reference sequence). The CDR3 has 14 amino acids. The CDR3 spells CSARDLGRDETQYF. In DNA form, the CDR3 reads TGCAGTGCTAGAGATCTAGGCAGGGACGAGACCCAGTACTTC.

At least ten counts were recorded for this clonotype. The chain links TRBV6-1 to TRBJ2-7; no clear D gene. The CDR3 extends over 15 amino acids. Per germline, CDR1 MNHNS and CDR2 SASEGT. Trimming cost V 1 base and J 1 base, with 11 bases left between them. The CDR3 spells CASSEVLSASYEQYF. The CDR3 coding sequence is TGTGCCAGCAGTGAAGTTTTGTCAGCTTCCTACGAGCAGTACTTC.

The chain employs TRBV6-2 or TRBV6-3 and TRBJ2-5; the D is unclear. Between the trimmed V and J ends, which lost 7 bases and 4 bases, there was a span of 10 bases. Germline CDR1 reads MNHEY; CDR2 reads SVGEGT. This CDR3 has 12 amino acids. This CDR3 reads CASTPNGETQYF. DNA of the CDR3: TGTGCCAGCACGCCAAACGGAGAGACCCAGTACTTC.

This clonotype was detected a few times. The chain joins TRBV29-1 to TRBJ2-5; no clear D. The CDR3 length is 14 residues. Deletions cut 0 bases from V and 2 bases from J, with 10 bases between. Looked up from germline, CDR1 is SQVTM and CDR2 is ANQGSEA. The CDR3 loop reads CSVEDLTEQETQYF. The CDR3 DNA sequence: TGCAGCGTTGAAGATCTGACGGAGCAAGAGACCCAGTACTTC.

This clonotype was seen a few times. The rearrangement uses TRBV7-2 and TRBJ1-1, with 7 bases fitting TRBD1. The germline V gene has CDR1 SGHTA and CDR2 FQGNSA. This CDR3 has 15 amino acids. The ends lost 0 bases at V and 6 bases at J; junction bases unmatched: 7. The CDR3 here is CASSLAVTGWPEAFF. The CDR3 nucleotides read TGTGCCAGCAGCTTAGCTGTGACAGGGTGGCCTGAAGCTTTCTTT.

Only a few counts were recorded for this clonotype. Germline is not matched at one junction end, which may reflect a read error. The CDR3 here is CASSEGQGTDTQYF. The CDR3 DNA reads as TGTGCCAGCAGCGAGGGACAGGGCACGGATACGCAGTATTTT. This chain links TRBV6-4 with TRBJ2-3, with TRBD1 matching over 9 bases. Germline lookup yields CDR1 MRHNA and CDR2 SNTAGT. The CDR3 spans 14 residues.

The V and J genes are TRBV6-5 and TRBJ2-7; 14 positions match TRBD2. The CDR3 totals 16 residues. V was clipped by 5 bases and J by 6 bases; unmatched bases: 9. The germline CDR1 and CDR2 sequences are MNHEY and SVGAGI. The CDR3 DNA follows: TGTGCCAGCAGTCGGGGACTAGCGGGAGAATCAGGCGAGCAGTACTTC. Translated, it gives CASSRGLAGESGEQYF.

The chain combines TRBV5-8 with TRBJ2-7; 10 bases map to TRBD1. The CDR3 has 15 amino acids. V shed 5 bases, J shed 4 bases, and the junction held 9 bases outside the gene matches. In germline, CDR1 is SGHTS, CDR2 YDEGEE. CDR3 sequence (DNA): TGTGCCAGCAGTTCGGTTGGGACAGGGGAATACGAGCAGTACTTC. Its translation: CASSSVGTGEYEQYF. Full variable domain (rest looked up from reference TRBV5-8 and TRBJ2-7): EAGVTQSPTHLIKTRGQQATLRCSPISGHTSVYWYQQALGLGLQFLLWYDEGEERNRGNFPPRFSGRQFPNYSSELNVNALELEDSALYLCASSSVGTGEYEQYFGPGTRLTVT.

This clonotype was counted between two and nine times. The V gene is TRBV3-1, the J gene TRBJ2-1; 7 positions agree with TRBD2. Unmatched junction bases numbered 15, after V lost 4 bases and J lost 3 bases. The CDR3 runs 18 residues. The germline V gene has CDR1 LGHDT and CDR2 YNNKEL (reference sequence). The CDR3 spells CASSPERSGGPGYNEQFF. The DNA of the CDR3 is TGTGCCAGCAGCCCCGAGAGGTCGGGGGGTCCAGGCTACAATGAGCAGTTCTTC.

This clonotype was observed a few times. The V gene is TRBV28, the J gene TRBJ2-5, with D maybe TRBD2 (6 bases). Germline lookup yields CDR1 MDHEN and CDR2 SYDVKM. V lost 7 bases and J lost 2, with 20 bases in between. There are 16 residues in the CDR3. DNA of the CDR3: TGTGCCAGCACCATTTCCCTACTGGCGGGACAAGAGACCCAGTACTTC. Translation gives CASTISLLAGQETQYF.

This chain connects TRBV9 to TRBJ2-1; D remains unclear. The J call may be faulty, since TRBJ2-5 better matches the DNA end. CDR1 SGDLS and CDR2 YYNGEE come from the germline V gene. The length of the CDR3 is 10 residues. As DNA, the CDR3 is TGTGCCAGCACACCCGAGACCCAGTACTTC. Protein: CASTPETQYF.

This clonotype was picked up one time. The chain links TRBV12-3 or TRBV12-4 to TRBJ2-1, with D perhaps matching TRBD1 or TRBD2 (6 bases each). Trimming stripped 4 bases from V and 5 bases from J, with 9 bases between. The CDR3 totals 13 residues. The CDR3 loop reads CASSSGAHNEQFF. In nucleotides, the CDR3 is TGTGCCAGCAGTTCGGGGGCTCACAATGAGCAGTTCTTC.

This clonotype was counted between two and nine times. The chain combines TRBV3-1 with TRBJ2-2; 9 nucleotides align to TRBD2. Unmatched junction bases numbered 5, after V lost 6 bases and J lost 3 bases. This CDR3 contains 15 residues. Looked up from germline, CDR1 is LGHDT and CDR2 is YNNKEL (reference sequence). The CDR3 region has the DNA TGTGCCAGCAGAAGACTAGCGGAGGACACCGGGGAGCTGTTTTTT. Protein product: CASRRLAEDTGELFF.

This chain connects TRBV20-1 to TRBJ2-5; 8 nucleotides align to TRBD2. The V gene end was trimmed by 6 bases and the J gene end by 4 bases; junction bases not matched to a gene: 10. Germline V gives CDR1 DFQATT, CDR2 SNEGSKA (reference sequence). CDR3 size: 14 residues. CDR3 bases: TGCAGTGCAATCAGACTAGCGTTCGGAGAGACCCAGTACTTC. Its protein is CSAIRLAFGETQYF.

This clonotype was recorded a few times. This sequence joins TRBV10-2 and TRBJ2-1, with TRBD2 matching over 12 bases. V was pared by 2 bases and J by 7 bases, with 9 bases of the junction left unmatched. The CDR3 spans 17 residues. Germline CDR1 is WSHSY and CDR2 is SAAADI. The CDR3 reads CASSERVTSGSRNEQFF. The CDR3 bases are TGCGCCAGCAGTGAGCGGGTGACTAGCGGGAGTAGAAATGAGCAGTTCTTC.

This clonotype showed up just a few times. V is TRBV4-1 and J is TRBJ1-6, with D unclear. This CDR3 is built from 15 residues. In germline, CDR1 is MGHRA, CDR2 YSYEKL. V gave up 1 base and J gave up 5 bases, with 9 bases separating them. This chain's CDR3 is CASSQGPGDNSPLHF. CDR3 bases: TGCGCCAGCAGCCAAGGCCCAGGAGATAATTCACCCCTCCACTTT.

This clonotype was recorded a few times. This chain links TRBV7-2 with TRBJ2-5; 11 nucleotides line up with TRBD2. The J call may be wrong; the DNA end is better matched by TRBJ2-1. Germline CDR1 and CDR2: SGHTA and FQGNSA. The CDR3 runs 15 residues. The CDR3: CASSLTGTSGDEQFF. The CDR3, as DNA: TGTGCCAGCAGCCTTACGGGGACTAGCGGCGATGAGCAGTTCTTC.